The next 11 T cell receptor beta chains were all read from a single sample in a study of T cell changes during pregnancy in multiple sclerosis. Clones were sequenced by immunoSEQ multiplex PCR, and TCRdb holds only the in-frame ones, with some missing. The sample has 60,000 to 70,000 clones, under 95% seen once. Sequenced material: peripheral blood, taken in the third trimester of pregnancy. The receptor set was obtained from a female donor in good health, enrolled as a control in a pregnancy study.

The chain employs TRBV19 and TRBJ2-2; 9 bases fit TRBD1. Germline assignment: CDR1 LNHDA and CDR2 SQIVND (reference sequence). This CDR3 spans 17 amino acids. J gave up 7 bases and V 3 bases, and 12 bases lay outside the gene matches. The CDR3 loop is CASSIVGTGFFFGELFF. The DNA for the CDR3 is TGTGCCAGTAGTATCGTCGGGACAGGGTTCTTCTTCGGGGAGCTGTTTTTT.

The gene calls are TRBV7-3 and TRBJ1-3; D not resolved. From germline, CDR1 is SGHTA and CDR2 FQGTGA. Trimming removed 1 base at V and 2 bases at J, with 12 bases between. The CDR3 is 16 residues long. In nucleotides, the CDR3 is TGTGCCAGCAGCTTAAATAACATGGTGGCTGGAAACACCATATATTTT. Translated, it gives CASSLNNMVAGNTIYF.

V usage is TRBV14 and J usage is TRBJ2-7; the D gene is possibly TRBD1 (7 bases). V lost 4 bases and J 5 bases, leaving 15 bases between the germline ends. The germline CDR1 and CDR2 sequences are SGHDN and FVKESK. The CDR3 is 14 amino acids. The CDR3 DNA reads TGTGCCAGCAGCCCAGGGGGGCCCTCGGACGAGCAGTACTTC. It encodes CASSPGGPSDEQYF.

The V gene is TRBV5-6, the J gene TRBJ1-2; 9 nucleotides match TRBD1. Germline V gene lookup returns CDR1 SGHDT and CDR2 YYEEEE. V shed 0 bases and J 8 bases; nucleotides not matched to a gene: 5. CDR3 length: 14 residues. CDR3 DNA sequence: TGTGCCAGCAGCTTGGCCGGGACAGGGATCGGCTACACCTTC. It encodes CASSLAGTGIGYTF.

The chain combines TRBV4-3 with TRBJ2-3, with TRBD1 as a possible D gene (5 bases). The V end was cut by 4 bases, the J end by 3 bases, with 20 bases between. Germline CDR1 reads LGHNA; CDR2 reads YSLEER. This CDR3 contains 17 residues. The CDR3 DNA reads TGCGCCAGCAGCCCCCTCACGACAGTTGACCATACAGATACGCAGTATTTT. Translated, it gives CASSPLTTVDHTDTQYF.

The V gene is TRBV12-5, the J gene TRBJ1-5; D is unresolved. The CDR3 runs to 11 residues. V was trimmed by 6 bases and J by 4 bases, leaving 4 bases between them. Germline CDR1 is LGHNT and CDR2 is FRNRAP. CDR3 in DNA: TGTGCTAGTGGCCCTAATCAGCCCCAGCATTTT. Protein sequence: CASGPNQPQHF.

Within the sample, this clone is medium-sized. The chain combines TRBV7-9 with TRBJ1-1, with 8 bases that match TRBD1. Germline lookup yields CDR1 SEHNR and CDR2 FQNEAQ (reference sequence). Germline trimming cut 5 bases from V and 6 bases from J; bases unmatched to any gene: 5. The CDR3 totals 13 residues. CDR3 protein: CASSPQGEAEAFF. CDR3 bases: TGTGCCAGCAGCCCACAGGGGGAGGCTGAAGCTTTCTTT.

The chain couples TRBV25-1 to TRBJ1-1, with TRBD1 as a possible D gene (6 bases). Trimming took off 9 bases at V and 1 base at J, with 15 bases between the two ends. The germline gives CDR1 MGHDK, CDR2 SYGVNS. The CDR3 contains 14 residues. The CDR3 coding sequence is TGTGCCAGTGGAGGGGGGGCATCGAACACTGAAGCTTTCTTT. It encodes CASGGGASNTEAFF. The whole variable domain, filled in from reference TRBV25-1 and TRBJ1-1, reads EADIYQTPRYLVIGTGKKITLECSQTMGHDKMYWYQQDPGMELHLIHYSYGVNSTEKGDLSSESTVSRIRTEHFPLTLESARPSHTSQYLCASGGGASNTEAFFGQGTRLTVV.

The chain joins TRBV19 to TRBJ2-5; 8 bases fit TRBD2. The trim removed 4 bases at V and 4 bases at J, leaving 8 bases unmatched. This CDR3 has 15 amino acids. CDR1 LNHDA and CDR2 SQIVND come from the germline V gene (reference sequence). The chain's CDR3 is CASSRPGSGGETQYF. The CDR3 DNA sequence: TGTGCCAGTAGTAGGCCCGGCAGCGGGGGAGAGACCCAGTACTTC.

The rearrangement uses TRBV18 and TRBJ2-1, with 16 bases that match TRBD2. The J segment lost 7 bases and the V segment lost 4 bases, leaving 10 bases of the junction unmatched. The CDR3 spans 18 residues. Looked up from germline, CDR1 is KGHSH and CDR2 is LQKENI. The CDR3 protein is CASSLRPGLAGGLNEQFF. The CDR3 nucleotides read TGTGCCAGCTCACTTCGACCGGGACTAGCGGGGGGGCTTAATGAGCAGTTCTTC.

The chain recombines TRBV28 with TRBJ1-2; 9 bases fit TRBD1. The CDR3 totals 15 residues. Germline V CDR1 and CDR2: MDHEN, SYDVKM. Germline trimming cut 8 bases from V and 8 bases from J; bases unmatched to any gene: 15. CDR3 region: CASYHPGQGSGGYTF. DNA of the CDR3: TGTGCCAGCTATCACCCGGGACAGGGCTCGGGAGGCTACACCTTC.